This T cell receptor beta chain was sequenced in a study of blood T cells in healthy people across ages. Across the study: Researchers report that template switching captured about one barcoded beta molecule per two T cells.

Whole-study findings and limits: Leaving the PBMCs unsorted stopped any conclusive comparison of naive versus antigen-experienced cells. Those diversity estimates obtained from one million T cells were thought to be underestimates. Comparison with aged donors showed that long-lived donors had more naive CD4+ cells and higher diversity.

This clonotype turned up a few times. Its specificity is not known. The CDR3 runs 15 residues. Looked up from germline, CDR1 is SGHTA and CDR2 is FQGNSA. The trim removed 3 bases at V and 4 bases at J, leaving 5 bases unmatched. Through a sample-barcoded 5' primer and a J-beta primer mix, a second PCR was run for roughly 7 to 12 cycles. TCRdb reprocessed the 5' RACE reads via MiXCR and lists one record per CDR3 protein. The table lists under 850,000 distinct CDR3 sequences, around 36% of them singletons. This sequence joins TRBV7-2 and TRBJ2-5, with 10 bases that match TRBD1. The TCR comes from a man aged 18-30 years in good health. The specimen sequenced was blood. CDR3 sequence (DNA): TGTGCCAGCAGCTTGGGACAGGGGAGTGGAGAGACCCAGTACTTC. This codes for CASSLGQGSGETQYF.